The clone carrying this T cell receptor beta chain was counted once. Its antigen is as yet unknown. The V gene's germline CDR1 is SGHNT and CDR2 YYREEE (reference sequence). Unmatched junction bases numbered 5, after V lost 0 bases and J lost 1 base. The CDR3 sequence is 17 residues long. The source of the sample is a study of OX40 agonist ivuxolimab in advanced cancers. Whole-study results and caveats: Doses of 0.1 to 3.0 mg/kg were accompanied by clonal expansion of CD4+ and CD8+ blood T cells by week 6.

Profiled with immunoSEQ multiplex PCR; TCRdb holds only in-frame clones, not every one. Altogether some 50,000 clones are present, around 89% being singletons, with the ten largest covering about a third. The receptor was isolated from an adult with an advanced solid tumor such as melanoma, head and neck, liver or kidney cancer. This specimen consisted of CD4+ or CD8+ T cells sorted from blood, obtained in a trial of the OX40 agonist ivuxolimab. The chain couples TRBV5-4 to TRBJ2-2, with 8 bases aligning to TRBD2. CDR3 coding DNA: TGTGCCAGCAGCTTGGACGGTAGCGGGGTGAACACCGGGGAGCTGTTTTTT. This sequence encodes CASSLDGSGVNTGELFF.